Shown below are 16 T cell receptor beta chains from a single sample sequenced in a study of cytomegalovirus exposure and HLA in healthy donors. Method: immunoSEQ multiplex PCR; TCRdb's copy keeps in-frame clones and lacks some. The table lists tens of thousands of clones, around 90% of them singletons. The sequenced sample consisted of PBMCs. These receptor sequences come from a woman aged 18-29 years in good health and CMV-seropositive.

The chain is built from TRBV29-1 and TRBJ2-1, with 10 bases fitting TRBD2. Germline-derived CDR1 and CDR2 are SQVTM and ANQGSEA. CDR3 length: 14 residues. The trim removed 4 bases at V and 3 bases at J, leaving 3 bases unmatched. CDR3 DNA sequence: TGCAGCGTTGTCACTAGCGGGATCTACAATGAGCAGTTCTTC. This translates into CSVVTSGIYNEQFF.

The chain combines TRBV27 with TRBJ2-1, with 8 positions matching TRBD2. Germline CDR1 MNHEY, CDR2 SMNVEV (reference sequence). This CDR3 has 13 amino acids. V gave up 5 bases and J gave up 15 bases; unmatched junction bases: 12. CDR3 sequence (DNA): TGTGCCAGCAGTGTACTCGTAGCGGGGCCCTGGTTCTTC. This sequence encodes CASSVLVAGPWFF.

The rearrangement uses TRBV7-9 and TRBJ2-3; D gene uncertain. There are 14 residues in the CDR3. Germline values: CDR1 SEHNR, CDR2 FQNEAQ (reference sequence). The ends were cut back, 6 bases at V and 0 bases at J, with 10 bases in the middle. CDR3 DNA: TGTGCCAGCAGGATTACGAGTAGCACAGATACGCAGTATTTT. Amino acid sequence: CASRITSSTDTQYF.

The chain links TRBV6-5 to TRBJ2-7, with D hard to call. Between the trimmed V and J ends, which lost 4 bases and 0 bases, there was a span of 13 bases. Germline V CDR1 and CDR2: MNHEY, SVGAGI. CDR3 length: 15 amino acids. This chain's CDR3 is CASSSVAINSYEQYF. CDR3 DNA sequence: TGTGCCAGCAGTTCAGTGGCAATTAACTCCTACGAGCAGTACTTC.

CDR3 coding DNA: TGTGCCTGGAGTAACAGGGACAGTGGGGTAGGATACGAGCAGTACTTC. Translating it yields CAWSNRDSGVGYEQYF. The V and J genes are TRBV30 and TRBJ2-7; 7 bases are a match to TRBD1. The CDR3 has 16 residues. Germline V lookup: CDR1 GTSNPN, CDR2 SVGIG (reference sequence). The V segment lost 2 bases and the J segment 4 bases; nucleotides outside the gene matches: 14.

J is TRBJ1-5 and V is TRBV2, with D perhaps matching TRBD1 (6 bases). V was clipped by 1 base and J by 6 bases, with 13 bases between them. This CDR3 region has 15 residues. CDR1 and CDR2 (germline): SNHLY, FYNNEI. CDR3 sequence (DNA): TGTGCCAGCAGTGAAGAACAGGGTTTTTTTCAGCCCCAGCATTTT. It yields the protein CASSEEQGFFQPQHF.

The rearrangement uses TRBV10-3 and TRBJ1-2; 9 bases map to TRBD1. In germline, CDR1 is ENHRY, CDR2 SYGVKD. The ends lost 5 bases at V and 4 bases at J; junction bases unmatched: 8. The CDR3 is 15 amino acids. The CDR3 loop reads CAISTGTGYSYGYTF. For the CDR3, the DNA is TGTGCCATCAGTACCGGGACAGGGTACAGCTATGGCTACACCTTC.

This chain links TRBV6-1 with TRBJ1-2; D gene unclear. The CDR3 spans 15 residues. V was pared by 1 base and J by 5 bases, with 14 bases between. Germline V gene data show CDR1 as MNHNS and CDR2 as SASEGT. The CDR3 sequence is CASSEGLVTGYGYTF. CDR3 nucleotides: TGTGCCAGCAGTGAAGGTTTGGTAACGGGATATGGCTACACCTTC.

On this clone itself: This CDR3 is also generated by other DNA sequences in the sample. The chain employs TRBV6-5 and TRBJ2-7, with 10 bases identical to TRBD1. Germline loops: CDR1 MNHEY, CDR2 SVGAGI. The V and J ends lost 2 bases and 2 bases, in that order; junction bases with no gene match: 0. The CDR3 has 14 residues. The CDR3 region is CASSYGTGAYEQYF. CDR3 nucleotides: TGTGCCAGCAGTTACGGGACAGGGGCCTACGAGCAGTACTTC.

V gene TRBV4-1 combines with J gene TRBJ1-2, with D perhaps matching TRBD1 (6 bases). Germline CDR1 is MGHRA and CDR2 is YSYEKL. V was pared by 2 bases and J by 8 bases, with 9 bases between. This CDR3 is 12 amino acids long. The CDR3 nucleotides read TGCGCCAGCAGCCAAACGGACAGAGGCTACACCTTC. This codes for CASSQTDRGYTF.

The chain couples TRBV27 to TRBJ2-1; a possible D gene is TRBD1 (5 bases). CDR1 is MNHEY, CDR2 SMNVEV, per germline (reference sequence). Trimming cost V 5 bases and J 3 bases, with 14 bases left between them. This CDR3 region has 15 residues. CDR3: CASSPVTRDYNEQFF. CDR3 DNA sequence: TGTGCCAGCAGTCCCGTTACCAGGGACTACAATGAGCAGTTCTTC.

The rearrangement joins TRBV4-1 to TRBJ2-7, with D perhaps matching TRBD2 (7 bases). Germline CDR1 is MGHRA and CDR2 is YSYEKL. The CDR3 has 17 residues. The V end was cut by 0 bases, the J end by 3 bases, with 18 bases between. The CDR3 region has the DNA TGCGCCAGCAGCCAAGAGGTTGCGCGGGGGCTCCACTACGAGCAGTACTTC. This gives the protein CASSQEVARGLHYEQYF.

V and J are TRBV6-1 and TRBJ1-2; D is perhaps TRBD1 (5 bases). Per germline, CDR1 MNHNS and CDR2 SASEGT. The CDR3 covers 12 residues. Trimming cost V 5 bases and J 8 bases, with 12 bases left between them. This CDR3 reads CASSSGSKGYTF. The CDR3 nucleotides read TGTGCCAGCAGTTCAGGGTCAAAAGGCTACACCTTC.

V usage is TRBV19 and J usage is TRBJ2-5, with D possibly being TRBD1 (5 bases). The ends were cut back, 2 bases at V and 2 bases at J, with 12 bases in the middle. Germline V gene data show CDR1 as LNHDA and CDR2 as SQIVND (reference sequence). The CDR3 has 15 residues. DNA of the CDR3: TGTGCCAGTAGTATATGGGGCACAGGTCAAGAGACCCAGTACTTC. This gives the protein CASSIWGTGQETQYF.

Worth noting for this clone: An end of the junction differs from the germline gene, which may be a read error. The chain combines TRBV11-1 with TRBJ2-5, with TRBD1 identical over 9 bases. This CDR3 comprises 17 residues. Germline CDR1 reads SGHAT; CDR2 reads FQDESV (reference sequence). The CDR3 sequence: CASTLRATGGVQETQYF. CDR3 bases: TGTGCCAGCACCTTAAGGGCGACAGGGGGGGTCCAAGAGACCCAGTACTTC.

This clone was seen just once. This chain joins TRBV19 and TRBJ2-2; D uncertain. V was clipped by 1 base and J by 5 bases, with 8 bases between them. The length of the CDR3 is 14 residues. Germline CDR1 reads LNHDA; CDR2 reads SQIVND (reference sequence). CDR3 protein: CASSIGPRTGELFF. Here the CDR3 DNA reads TGTGCCAGTAGTATAGGCCCTAGGACCGGGGAGCTGTTTTTT.